This T cell receptor beta chain was documented in a study of regulatory and conventional T cells in RAG deficiency. The study, taken as a whole, reports: Treg unique TCR beta sequences were approximately 96-fold fewer in Omenn syndrome and CID/AS patients than controls. Control T-cell subsets had markedly higher Shannon entropy and lower Simpson indices than RAG-deficient patients. Omenn patients showed >80% Treg-Tconv overlap and shorter CDR3 lengths.

As to this clone: Its specificity is not known.

Per germline, CDR1 MNHNS and CDR2 SASEGT. V was clipped by 0 bases and J by 4 bases, with 4 bases between them. This CDR3 is 13 amino acids long. Data came from immunoSEQ multiplex PCR; TCRdb stores just in-frame clones and leaves some out. The sample consists of around 31,000 clones, more than 80% of them appearing once. This same sample was also taken into another study, of regulatory T cells. That study reports: The PCR used 52 TRBV and 13 TRBJ primers.

The rearrangement links TRBV6-1 to TRBJ2-1; D remains unclear. Input material: CD8+ T cells sorted from blood. This clonotype originated in a human donor in good health. CDR3 bases: TGTGCCAGCAGTGAAGCCGGATACAATGAGCAGTTCTTC. Translation gives CASSEAGYNEQFF.